This T cell receptor beta chain was found in a study of T-cell memory formation after mild COVID-19. Germline loops: CDR1 LGHNT, CDR2 FRNRAP. Trimming left V 7 bases short and J 1 base short, with 7 bases between. This CDR3 spans 12 amino acids. Regarding the study as a whole: Pre-infection memory held some responding clones, suggesting pre-existing cross-reactive T cells responded. Clones that contracted clustered mainly in CM and EM if CD4+ and in EMRA if CD8+.

Using constant-segment primers, 5'RACE produced TCR alpha and TCR beta cDNA libraries carrying sample barcodes and UMIs. One entry per CDR3 protein results from TCRdb running MiXCR on the 5' RACE reads. Among hundreds of thousands of distinct CDR3 sequences listed, around 21% were seen once. Notes on this clonotype: Its antigen is currently unknown.

This chain uses TRBV12-5 with TRBJ1-1, with TRBD1 as a possible D gene (5 bases). The sequencing sample was made of PBMCs or a T cell subset sorted from them (not recorded which). The receptor was isolated from an adult woman who had mild COVID-19 (a few samples of this study predate the infection). Cell type and time point are not known. DNA for the CDR3: TGTGCTAGTGAAGGACAGAACACTGAAGCTTTCTTT. This sequence encodes CASEGQNTEAFF.